The text below deals with one T cell receptor (beta chain). The data originate from a study of control samples from healthy donors and cancer patients. Produced via immunoSEQ multiplex PCR; TCRdb's table is partial and in-frame only. Altogether tens of thousands of clones are present, 70% to 90% being singletons, with the ten largest covering 1.5% to 2%. The CDR3 runs 13 residues. Trimming took off 2 bases at V and 1 base at J, with 5 bases between the two ends. In germline, CDR1 is SGHVS, CDR2 FQNEAQ. Sequenced: PBMCs. The clonotype was recovered from a woman in her fifties or sixties with head and neck cancer. J is TRBJ1-1 and V is TRBV7-8; no firm D call. The CDR3 loop is CASSLSANTEAFF. The CDR3 nucleotides read TGTGCCAGCAGCTTATCAGCGAACACTGAAGCTTTCTTT.